The 20 T cell receptor beta chains in this list originate from one sample, sequenced in a study of tissue T cells after allogeneic stem cell transplantation. Some clones are missing from TCRdb's copy, which holds only in-frame ones; the method was immunoSEQ multiplex PCR. Of some 22,000 clones listed, about two thirds are singletons. Material for sequencing was spleen. These receptors all stem from a female BALB/c mouse in good health. Mouse strain MHC haplotype: H2-d.

This clone was recorded a few times. Genes and germline come from the mouse. The read ends 1 residue shy of where the CDR3 ends; the end is completed using the germline J gene. This chain connects TRBV29 to TRBJ2-7; possible D gene TRBD2, 6 bases. The CDR3 extends over 12 amino acids. V was shortened by 5 bases and J by 7 bases, with 12 bases between the two germline ends. In germline, CDR1 is MSHET, CDR2 SYDVDS. CDR3 DNA, as far as it was read: TGTGCTAGCAGTGGGACGGGGGGAGAACAGTAC. Translating it yields CASSGTGGEQY. The CDR3 reads in full as CASSGTGGEQYF.

This clone was seen only a few times. Gene names and germline match the mouse. Coverage ceases 1 residue before the CDR3 finishes, and the germline J gene fills in the end. This chain connects TRBV13-2 to TRBJ1-4; 8 bases fit TRBD1. J lost 2 bases, V lost 5 bases, and 17 bases had no gene match. Per the germline V gene, CDR1 is NNHNN and CDR2 is SYGAGS (reference sequence). This CDR3 has 19 amino acids. The CDR3 bases that were read are TGTGCCAGCGGCGTCGGGACAGGAGGAGGATTGAAGTCCAACGAAAGATTATTT. As protein: CASGVGTGGGLKSNERLF. The full CDR3 protein is CASGVGTGGGLKSNERLFF.

In the case of this clone: Mouse names are used for the genes. The CDR3 is cut off 1 residue early in the read; its end comes from the germline J gene. This rearrangement joins TRBV2 to TRBJ2-7; 12 bases are shared with TRBD2. Germline-derived CDR1 and CDR2 are LGHNA and YSYQKL. V lost 0 bases to trimming and J lost 4 bases; unmatched junction nucleotides: 1. The CDR3 contains 15 residues. Partial CDR3 DNA: TGTGCCAGCAGCCAAGAGGGGACTGGGGGGTATGAACAGTAC. Protein: CASSQEGTGGYEQY. Given in full, the CDR3 is CASSQEGTGGYEQYF.

In regard to this clone: Gene names are mouse gene names. With the read ending 1 residue before the CDR3 end, the germline J gene is used to fill in that end. The rearrangement joins TRBV31 to TRBJ2-2, with D possibly matching TRBD1 (6 bases). V gave up 3 bases and J gave up 0 bases, with 11 bases separating them. Germline lookup yields CDR1 GKSSPN and CDR2 SITVG. This CDR3 contains 15 residues. CDR3 protein: CAWSAGTSNTGQLYF. CDR3 DNA, as far as it was read: TGTGCCTGGAGCGCCGGGACATCAAACACCGGGCAGCTCTAC.

The table lists this clone with a count of one. Here the gene names and germline are mouse. The read comes to an end 1 residue before the CDR3 does, leaving the germline J gene to fill in the end. The J gene is TRBJ2-3, the V gene TRBV1, with D possibly TRBD2 on 7 matching bases. Trimming pared 4 bases from V and 2 bases from J, leaving 16 bases between. The CDR3 has 16 amino acids. From germline, CDR1 is NSQYPW and CDR2 LRSPGD (reference sequence). The sequenced CDR3 bases are TGCACCTGCAGTGGGGGGGAGGGGGGCTTTGCAGAAACGCTGTAT. It codes for CTCSGGEGGFAETLY. The full-length CDR3 reads as CTCSGGEGGFAETLYF.

Comment on this clone: Genes and germline come from the mouse. Coverage ceases 1 residue before the CDR3 finishes, and the germline J gene fills in the end. The chain carries TRBV5 and TRBJ1-4, with 7 bases fitting TRBD1. V lost 4 bases and J lost 5; bases outside the gene matches: 4. Germline V lookup: CDR1 LGHNA, CDR2 YNLKQL (reference sequence). This CDR3 is 14 amino acids long. The CDR3 is CASSPSTGNERLFF. The part of the CDR3 DNA that was read is TGTGCCAGCAGCCCCTCGACAGGGAACGAAAGATTATTT.

Turning to this clone: Each gene name is a mouse one. Read sequence stops 1 residue before the CDR3 end, and the germline J gene provides the missing end. V gene TRBV5 combines with J gene TRBJ1-1; D call uncertain. CDR3 length: 16 residues. Trimming pared 0 bases from V and 0 bases from J, leaving 11 bases between. The V gene's germline CDR1 is LGHNA and CDR2 YNLKQL (reference sequence). The covered CDR3 bases are TGTGCCAGCAGCCAAGACGGCACAATTGCAAACACAGAAGTCTTC. It specifies CASSQDGTIANTEVF. The complete CDR3 reads CASSQDGTIANTEVFF.

In regard to this clone: Germline and genes: mouse. The CDR3 goes on 1 residue after the read ends, and that part is filled in from the germline J gene. The chain combines TRBV13-1 with TRBJ2-7; the match to TRBD1 covers 10 bases. Per germline, CDR1 NSHNY and CDR2 SYGAGN. CDR3 size: 14 residues. V gave up 5 bases and J gave up 4 bases; unmatched junction bases: 6. The CDR3 loop reads CASSPTGQGYEQYF. The CDR3 bases that were read are TGTGCCAGCAGCCCCACGGGACAGGGGTATGAACAGTAC.

To note about this clone: Genes and germline are mouse. The DNA ends 1 residue before the CDR3 does, and the rest of the CDR3 is filled in from the germline J gene. The chain has TRBV13-1 and TRBJ2-5; possibly TRBD1 for D (5 bases). This CDR3 spans 12 amino acids. Per germline, CDR1 NSHNY and CDR2 SYGAGN. V lost 5 bases and J lost 5, with 9 bases in between. CDR3 DNA, as far as it was read: TGTGCCAGCAGCCTTCAGGGAGACACCCAGTAC. Protein product: CASSLQGDTQY. The full CDR3 reads CASSLQGDTQYF.

As for this clone: Gene names refer to mouse genes. The sequenced fragment ends 1 residue before the CDR3 boundary, so the rest is inferred from the germline J gene. The chain links TRBV1 to TRBJ2-1; TRBD2 agrees at 9 bases. The CDR3 runs 13 residues. Germline trimming cut 8 bases from V and 5 bases from J; bases unmatched to any gene: 4. CDR1 is NSQYPW and CDR2 is LRSPGD in the germline V gene (reference sequence). The sequenced part of the CDR3 DNA is TGCACCTGCGCACTGGGGGGCGATGCTGAGCAGTTC. Residues: CTCALGGDAEQF. The CDR3 in full is CTCALGGDAEQFF. The entire variable domain, with the rest obtained from reference TRBV1 and TRBJ2-1, is as follows: VTLLEQNPRWRLVPRGQAVNLRCILKNSQYPWMSWYQQDLQKQLQWLFTLRSPGDKEVKSLPGADYLATRVTDTELRLQVANMSQGRTLYCTCALGGDAEQFFGPGTRLTVL.

This clone appeared a few times. The germline and genes are mouse ones. The CDR3 bases that were read are TGTGCCAGCAGCCCGGGGGACAGCTCCTATGAACAGTAC. Translated, it gives CASSPGDSSYEQY. The CDR3 reads in full as CASSPGDSSYEQYF. The rearrangement joins TRBV3 to TRBJ2-7; 7 positions agree with TRBD1. The read terminates 1 residue before the CDR3 end, so the remaining end is supplied by the germline J gene. The CDR3 runs to 14 residues. CDR1 SNHLY and CDR2 FYNGKV come from the germline V gene (reference sequence). V trimming: 5 bases; J trimming: 0 bases; junction bases outside the gene matches: 4.

Comment on this clone: All gene names here are mouse names. The read ends 1 residue before the CDR3 terminus; that terminus is restored from the germline J gene. J is TRBJ2-3 and V is TRBV13-2; 8 bases line up with TRBD1. There are 14 residues in the CDR3. V lost 2 bases, J lost 2 bases, and 1 base stayed unmatched. Germline V lookup: CDR1 NNHNN, CDR2 SYGAGS (reference sequence). This CDR3 is CASGEGQVAETLYF. The sequenced CDR3 bases are TGTGCCAGCGGTGAGGGACAGGTTGCAGAAACGCTGTAT.

There are a few counts of this clone. Germline and genes: mouse. The DNA read from the CDR3 is TGTGCAAGCAGCTTAGATCTGGGGGGAGATGCTGAGCAGTTC. The encoded protein is CASSLDLGGDAEQF. The whole CDR3 reads CASSLDLGGDAEQFF. This sequence joins TRBV16 and TRBJ2-1; 8 bases fit TRBD2. The read ends 1 residue before the CDR3 terminus; that terminus is restored from the germline J gene. The trim removed 0 bases at V and 5 bases at J, leaving 3 bases unmatched. Germline V CDR1 and CDR2: SGHSA, FRNQAP. This CDR3 comprises 15 residues.

About this clone itself: These gene names are mouse names. The read stops 1 residue short of the end of the CDR3; the missing end is completed from the germline J gene. The J gene is TRBJ1-4, the V gene TRBV29, with D unclear. CDR3 size: 14 residues. CDR1 and CDR2 from the germline V gene are MSHET and SYDVDS. Trimming pared 0 bases from V and 2 bases from J, leaving 4 bases between. The CDR3 spells CASSLSRSNERLFF. Partial CDR3 DNA: TGTGCTAGCAGTTTATCGAGGTCCAACGAAAGATTATTT. Full variable domain (outside the CDR3, taken from reference TRBV29 and TRBJ1-4): DMKVTQMPRYLIKRMGENVLLECGQDMSHETMYWYRQDPGLGLQLIYISYDVDSNSEGDIPKGYRVSRKKREHFSLILDSAKTNQTSVYFCASSLSRSNERLFFGHGTKLSVL.

Points on this clone: The gene names here belong to mouse. The observed sequence ends 1 residue before the CDR3 terminus, with the missing tail filled in from the germline J gene. The chain has TRBV13-2 and TRBJ1-2; possibly TRBD1 for D (5 bases). This CDR3 is built from 13 residues. The V end lost 3 bases, the J end lost 1 base, and 7 bases lay between the germline ends. From germline, CDR1 is NNHNN and CDR2 SYGAGS (reference sequence). CDR3 DNA (partial): TGTGCCAGCGGTGCCGGACAAAACTCCGACTACACC. Its translation: CASGAGQNSDYT. The full CDR3 protein is CASGAGQNSDYTF.

As for this clone: Gene names are mouse gene names. The sequence runs out 1 residue before the end of the CDR3; the remainder is reconstructed from the germline J gene. This chain uses TRBV13-2 with TRBJ1-5, with 7 nucleotides matching TRBD1. Trimming cost V 3 bases and J 6 bases; bases outside gene matches: 3. This CDR3 is built from 13 residues. CDR1 is NNHNN, CDR2 SYGAGS, per germline (reference sequence). The CDR3: CASGADRVQAPLF. CDR3 bases read: TGTGCCAGCGGTGCCGACAGGGTCCAGGCTCCGCTT.

Only a few counts were recorded for this clone. The gene names here belong to mouse. The CDR3 extends 1 residue past the end of the read, so its final part is completed from the germline J gene. V and J are TRBV13-2 and TRBJ1-1; 7 bases fit TRBD1. The germline CDR1 and CDR2 sequences are NNHNN and SYGAGS (reference sequence). V dropped 3 bases and J dropped 1; count of bases not matched to a gene: 0. The CDR3 has 13 amino acids. CDR3 DNA (partial): TGTGCCAGCGGTGGGACAGGGAACACAGAAGTCTTC. This gives the protein CASGGTGNTEVF. The full CDR3 protein reads CASGGTGNTEVFF.

Regarding this clone: Mouse names are used for the genes. The read ends 1 residue shy of where the CDR3 ends; the end is completed using the germline J gene. The J gene is TRBJ2-1, the V gene TRBV13-2; 9 nucleotides align to TRBD2. Germline-derived CDR1 and CDR2 are NNHNN and SYGAGS (reference sequence). With V trimmed by 0 bases and J by 4 bases, 2 bases remained unmatched. The CDR3 spans 15 residues. The sequenced CDR3 bases are TGTGCCAGCGGTGATGGGGACTGGGCTTATGCTGAGCAGTTC. Amino acid sequence: CASGDGDWAYAEQF. The entire CDR3 is CASGDGDWAYAEQFF.

About this clone: The gene names given are mouse names. The read ends 1 residue before the CDR3 terminus; that terminus is restored from the germline J gene. Other DNA sequences in the sample encode the same CDR3. V and J are TRBV1 and TRBJ1-6; 8 bases align to TRBD1. TRBJ1-6 carries the ORF label, with uncertain function. V trimming: 4 bases; J trimming: 3 bases; junction bases outside the gene matches: 2. The CDR3 extends over 15 amino acids. Germline-derived CDR1 and CDR2 are NSQYPW and LRSPGD (reference sequence). CDR3 bases read: TGCACCTGCAGTGGTGGACAGGGCTATAATTCGCCCCTCTAC. Translated: CTCSGGQGYNSPLY. The whole CDR3 reads CTCSGGQGYNSPLYF.

As concerns this clone: Gene and germline names: mouse. Coverage ceases 1 residue before the CDR3 finishes, and the germline J gene fills in the end. This chain uses TRBV5 with TRBJ2-2, with 12 nucleotides matching TRBD2. The CDR3 spans 15 residues. J gave up 6 bases and V 4 bases, and 3 bases lay outside the gene matches. In germline, CDR1 is LGHNA, CDR2 YNLKQL (reference sequence). This CDR3 reads CASSLDWGGAGQLYF. CDR3 bases read: TGTGCCAGCAGCCTCGACTGGGGGGGCGCCGGGCAGCTCTAC.